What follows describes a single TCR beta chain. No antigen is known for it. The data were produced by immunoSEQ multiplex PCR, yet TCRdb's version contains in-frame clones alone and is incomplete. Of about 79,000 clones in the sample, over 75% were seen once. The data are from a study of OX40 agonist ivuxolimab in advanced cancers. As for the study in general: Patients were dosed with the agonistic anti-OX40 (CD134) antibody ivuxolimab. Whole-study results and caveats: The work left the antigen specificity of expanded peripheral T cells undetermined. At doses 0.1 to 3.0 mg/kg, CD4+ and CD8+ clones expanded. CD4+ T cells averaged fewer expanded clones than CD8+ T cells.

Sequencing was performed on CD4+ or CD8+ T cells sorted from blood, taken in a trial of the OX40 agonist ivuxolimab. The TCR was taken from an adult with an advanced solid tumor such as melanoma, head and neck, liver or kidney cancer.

The CDR3 bases are TGTGCCAGCAGCCGAGGGGGACTCGCTAACTATGGCTACACCTTC. This codes for CASSRGGLANYGYTF. The V and J genes are TRBV11-2 and TRBJ1-2; a possible D gene is TRBD1 (6 bases). CDR1 SGHAT and CDR2 FQNNGV come from the germline V gene. The ends were cut back, 5 bases at V and 0 bases at J, with 13 bases in the middle. The CDR3 contains 15 residues.